This passage covers 18 T cell receptor beta chains from one sample sequenced in a study of early T cells in non-severe SARS-CoV-2 infection. TCRdb reprocessed the 5' RACE reads via MiXCR and lists one record per CDR3 protein. The profile shows just over 60,000 distinct CDR3 sequences, approximately 9% of them singletons. Source material: whole blood. The receptors stem from an adult who was a healthcare worker with PCR-confirmed SARS-CoV-2 infection or an uninfected control (not recorded which).

Only a few counts were recorded for this clonotype. V is TRBV7-9 and J is TRBJ1-2; no definite D call. CDR3 length equals 13 residues. Between the trimmed V and J ends, which lost 0 bases and 8 bases, there was a span of 10 bases. The V gene's germline CDR1 is SEHNR and CDR2 FQNEAQ (reference sequence). The CDR3 sequence: CASSLAREGGYTF. The CDR3 DNA reads TGTGCCAGCAGCTTAGCGCGGGAGGGCGGCTACACCTTC.

This chain links TRBV9 with TRBJ1-5; the D is unclear. Germline assignment: CDR1 SGDLS and CDR2 YYNGEE. Between the trimmed V and J ends, which lost 2 bases and 6 bases, there was a span of 12 bases. CDR3 length: 14 amino acids. The CDR3 DNA follows: TGTGCCAGCAGCGTCGATTGGGTTTCTCAGCCCCAGCATTTT. As protein: CASSVDWVSQPQHF.

In this sample, this clonotype turned up a few times. CDR3 amino acids: CASSKIVSGPYEQYV. The CDR3 coding sequence is TGTGCCAGCAGCAAAATCGTATCGGGTCCCTACGAGCAGTACGTC. This sequence joins TRBV21-1 and TRBJ2-7. TRBV21-1 is labeled a pseudogene. The CDR3 length is 15 residues.

Ten or more counts support this clonotype. The chain carries TRBV5-1 and TRBJ1-1, with unresolved D. Germline V lookup: CDR1 SGHRS, CDR2 YFSETQ. The CDR3 sequence is 13 residues long. Deletions cut 2 bases from V and 0 bases from J, with 5 bases between. CDR3 sequence reads: CASSFLLNTEAFF. CDR3 DNA sequence: TGCGCCAGCAGCTTTCTGTTGAACACTGAAGCTTTCTTT.

V is TRBV6-5 and J is TRBJ1-6; 9 positions agree with TRBD1. Germline V gene sequence: CDR1 MNHEY, CDR2 SVGAGI. CDR3 length: 16 amino acids. The trim removed 2 bases at V and 7 bases at J, leaving 6 bases unmatched. CDR3 nucleotide sequence: TGTGCCAGCAGTTACCTGGGACAGGGCGGAAATTCACCCCTCCACTTT. Translating it yields CASSYLGQGGNSPLHF.

The rearrangement links TRBV30 to TRBJ2-1, with 9 bases that match TRBD2. With V trimmed by 0 bases and J by 4 bases, 4 bases remained unmatched. Germline V gives CDR1 GTSNPN, CDR2 SVGIG (reference sequence). The CDR3 sequence is 15 residues long. The CDR3 spells CAWSVSGGPYNEQFF. The CDR3 DNA is TGTGCCTGGAGTGTAAGCGGGGGGCCGTACAATGAGCAGTTCTTC.

V usage is TRBV20-1 and J usage is TRBJ1-6; D not certain. Germline loops: CDR1 DFQATT, CDR2 SNEGSKA (reference sequence). With 1 base removed from V and 2 bases from J, the gap between germline ends came to 15 bases. The CDR3 is 17 amino acids. The CDR3 here is CSARATSRKTYNSPLHF. CDR3 in DNA: TGCAGTGCTAGAGCTACTTCTCGCAAAACCTATAATTCACCCCTCCACTTT.

This clonotype came up a few times. The rearrangement uses TRBV5-1 and TRBJ2-6; D gene uncertain. Per the germline V gene, CDR1 is SGHRS and CDR2 is YFSETQ. V was clipped by 0 bases and J by 2 bases, with 9 bases between them. This CDR3 comprises 16 residues. The DNA for the CDR3 is TGCGCCAGCAGCTTGGTATTGGGGACTGGGGCCAACGTCCTGACTTTC. Translating it yields CASSLVLGTGANVLTF. Full variable domain (missing parts from reference TRBV5-1 and TRBJ2-6): KAGVTQTPRYLIKTRGQQVTLSCSPISGHRSVSWYQQTPGQGLQFLFEYFSETQRNKGNFPGRFSGRQFSNSRSEMNVSTLELGDSALYLCASSLVLGTGANVLTFGAGSRLTVL.

This clonotype is labeled medium-sized. This sequence joins TRBV12-3 or TRBV12-4 and TRBJ1-1; D unclear. CDR3 length: 13 residues. V dropped 6 bases and J dropped 7 bases, with 15 bases sitting between them. CDR3 loop: CASSQPHGREAFF. The DNA for the CDR3 is TGTGCCAGCAGCCAACCCCACGGCCGTGAAGCTTTCTTT.

This clonotype was recorded a few times. The rearrangement links TRBV2 to TRBJ2-3; 14 bases map to TRBD2. J lost 5 bases, V lost 0 bases, and 13 bases had no gene match. Germline assignment: CDR1 SNHLY and CDR2 FYNNEI. The CDR3 extends over 20 amino acids. The CDR3 DNA is TGTGCCAGCAGTGAAGCTGTTCCGGGACTAGCGGGGGCAGTGGAAGATACGCAGTATTTT. It is translated as CASSEAVPGLAGAVEDTQYF. Together with reference TRBV2 and TRBJ2-3, the CDR3 gives the full variable domain: EPEVTQTPSHQVTQMGQEVILRCVPISNHLYFYWYRQILGQKVEFLVSFYNNEISEKSEIFDDQFSVERPDGSNFTLKIRSTKLEDSAMYFCASSEAVPGLAGAVEDTQYFGPGTRLTVL.

This clonotype was recorded at least ten times. This chain joins TRBV5-1 and TRBJ2-1; 8 bases are a match to TRBD1. CDR3 length equals 14 residues. Germline CDR1 reads SGHRS; CDR2 reads YFSETQ. V gave up 0 bases and J gave up 7 bases; unmatched junction bases: 3. This CDR3 reads CASSLGQGLNEQFF. Written as DNA, the CDR3 is TGCGCCAGCAGCTTGGGACAGGGGTTGAATGAGCAGTTCTTC.

This clonotype was detected ten times or more. The junction differs from germline at one of its ends, possibly a read error. The gene calls are TRBV4-1 and TRBJ2-1; D may be TRBD2 (6 bases). This CDR3 spans 12 amino acids. Germline V gives CDR1 MGHRA, CDR2 YSYEKL. CDR3 coding DNA: TGCGCCAGCAGCCAAGATGGGGCAGGGAGGATCTTC. This translates into CASSQDGAGRIF.

This clonotype was recorded a few times. The V call is TRBV28, the J call TRBJ1-1, with TRBD1 identical over 7 bases. V gave up 6 bases and J gave up 1 base; unmatched junction bases: 14. There are 17 residues in the CDR3. The V gene's germline CDR1 is MDHEN and CDR2 SYDVKM. CDR3 region: CASRARRFRTGNTEAFF. The CDR3, as DNA: TGTGCCAGCAGGGCCCGACGATTTAGGACAGGGAACACTGAAGCTTTCTTT.

The chain combines TRBV24-1 with TRBJ1-4; 10 bases line up with TRBD1. The V gene end was trimmed by 5 bases and the J gene end by 2 bases; junction bases not matched to a gene: 4. This CDR3 contains 16 residues. Per the germline V gene, CDR1 is KGHDR and CDR2 is SFDVKD. The CDR3 sequence: CATSGPGQGTNEKLFF. The CDR3 bases are TGTGCCACCAGTGGACCGGGACAGGGGACTAATGAAAAACTGTTTTTT.

This clonotype showed up many times. The chain couples TRBV4-1 to TRBJ2-5; 8 nucleotides line up with TRBD2. This CDR3 contains 15 residues. The ends lost 0 bases at V and 5 bases at J; junction bases unmatched: 5. Germline V gene sequence: CDR1 MGHRA, CDR2 YSYEKL. CDR3 nucleotides: TGCGCCAGCAGCCAAGATGGGACTAGGGACGAGACCCAGTACTTC. Protein sequence: CASSQDGTRDETQYF.

This clonotype has more than one count but fewer than ten. The chain uses TRBV20-1 and TRBJ2-5; D might be TRBD2 (6 bases). The V end was cut by 1 base, the J end by 8 bases, with 20 bases between. CDR3 length equals 15 residues. The V gene's germline CDR1 is DFQATT and CDR2 SNEGSKA (reference sequence). In nucleotides, the CDR3 is TGCAGTGCTAGAGTTTATTCGACTAGAGTCGCAACCCAGTACTTC. Translation gives CSARVYSTRVATQYF.

By share, this clonotype counts as medium-sized. V is TRBV2 and J is TRBJ2-1; D gene uncertain. Trimming removed 6 bases from V and 6 bases from J, with 3 bases in between. The CDR3 is made up of 10 amino acids. CDR1 and CDR2 (germline): SNHLY, FYNNEI. DNA for the CDR3: TGTGCCAGCAGGACCAATGAGCAGTTCTTC. This codes for CASRTNEQFF.

This clonotype was counted between two and nine times. The chain has TRBV28 and TRBJ1-5, with D perhaps matching TRBD1 (5 bases). Germline V gene sequence: CDR1 MDHEN, CDR2 SYDVKM. Trimming removed 6 bases from V and 7 bases from J, with 19 bases in between. The CDR3 is 15 residues long. In nucleotides, the CDR3 is TGTGCCAGCAGCTATGGGCCGGGGGAGGAGCAGCCCCAGCATTTT. This codes for CASSYGPGEEQPQHF.